This section outlines one T cell receptor beta chain sequence together with its context. Its antigen is currently unknown. These data originate in a study of CD8+ T cells in alopecia areata. Study overall: Treated patients received oral tofacitinib, 5 to 10 mg twice daily. General study results and limits: Normal-skin resident alphabeta T cells also appear among scalp sample sequences.

Reverse transcription of extracted RNA yielded cDNA, which provided the sequencing template. Clones were read by immunoSEQ multiplex PCR, and TCRdb kept only the in-frame ones, dropping some. This sample carries 100,000 to 150,000 clones, over 50% of them seen once, and the ten largest clones take less than 5.5%. Both peripheral blood and punch biopsies of lesional scalp skin were obtained from patients who had alopecia areata. Sorted out of PBMCs were CD4+ T cells and CD8+ T cells. The CDR3 runs 14 residues. V was pared by 6 bases and J by 2 bases, with 10 bases between. Germline V gene lookup returns CDR1 LNHDA and CDR2 SQIVND (reference sequence).

This sequence originates from a human donor with alopecia areata. The gene calls are TRBV19 and TRBJ2-2; D perhaps matches TRBD1 (6 bases). The sequencing here drew on CD4+ T cells sorted from blood, taken at week 0. The CDR3 nucleotides are TGTGCCAGTAGATGGGACACCAACACCGGGGAGCTGTTTTTT. Protein product: CASRWDTNTGELFF.